One and the same sample provided the 19 T cell receptor beta chains below, sequenced in a study of blood T cell repertoires in COVID-19. TCRdb keeps only in-frame clones here, not all; method: immunoSEQ multiplex PCR. The top ten hold 31% of the sample, which has about 86,000 clones, 80% to 85% seen once. Sequencing was carried out using peripheral blood. The source of these receptors is a woman over 75 with active or convalescent COVID-19.

This clone was picked up one time. The chain combines TRBV4-1 with TRBJ1-4; D ambiguous. CDR3 length equals 15 residues. The germline V gene has CDR1 MGHRA and CDR2 YSYEKL. V dropped 1 base and J dropped 5 bases, with 11 bases sitting between them. The DNA of the CDR3 is TGCGCCAGCAGCCAAGTTAGGACTTACAATGAAAAACTGTTTTTT. Translated: CASSQVRTYNEKLFF.

J is TRBJ1-6 and V is TRBV28, with a tentative D call TRBD1 (5 bases). Germline values: CDR1 MDHEN, CDR2 SYDVKM. The CDR3 loop spans 15 amino acids. Trimming removed 8 bases from V and 8 bases from J, with 19 bases in between. Here the CDR3 reads CASRGGGPGYSPLHF. The CDR3 DNA is TGTGCCAGCCGAGGCGGGGGACCTGGTTATTCACCCCTCCACTTT. Using reference TRBV28 and TRBJ1-6 for the parts outside the CDR3, the full variable domain is DVKVTQSSRYLVKRTGEKVFLECVQDMDHENMFWYRQDPGLGLRLIYFSYDVKMKEKGDIPEGYSVSREKKERFSLILESASTNQTSMYLCASRGGGPGYSPLHFGNGTRLTVT.

The chain has TRBV6-2 or TRBV6-3 and TRBJ1-6, with D tentatively TRBD1 (6 bases). With 5 bases removed from V and 7 bases from J, the gap between germline ends came to 18 bases. Germline assignment: CDR1 MNHEY and CDR2 SVGEGT. CDR3 length: 16 amino acids. CDR3 coding DNA: TGTGCCAGCAGTACCTCTCCCGGACAGAGGAATTCACCCCTCCACTTT. This sequence encodes CASSTSPGQRNSPLHF.

V is TRBV30 and J is TRBJ1-3; 7 bases match TRBD1. From germline, CDR1 is GTSNPN and CDR2 SVGIG (reference sequence). The CDR3 extends over 14 amino acids. The ends lost 3 bases at V and 4 bases at J; junction bases unmatched: 6. This CDR3 is CAWRTGADGNTIYF. The DNA for the CDR3 is TGTGCCTGGAGAACAGGGGCGGACGGAAACACCATATATTTT.

The chain carries TRBV13 and TRBJ1-4; TRBD1 aligns across 7 bases. J lost 7 bases, V lost 2 bases, and 4 bases had no gene match. This CDR3 has 14 residues. Germline V gene lookup returns CDR1 PRHDT and CDR2 FYEKMQ (reference sequence). CDR3: CASSLMTGSEKLFF. For the CDR3, the DNA is TGTGCCAGCAGCTTAATGACAGGGAGTGAAAAACTGTTTTTT.

The CDR3 is CASSPQGTGRNYGYTF. DNA for the CDR3: TGTGCCAGCAGTCCCCAAGGGACAGGGCGGAACTATGGCTACACCTTC. This chain joins TRBV28 and TRBJ1-2, with 9 positions matching TRBD1. V shed 5 bases and J 2 bases; nucleotides not matched to a gene: 9. This CDR3 comprises 16 residues. The germline V gene encodes CDR1 MDHEN and CDR2 SYDVKM.

The rearrangement links TRBV4-3 to TRBJ2-1; D might be TRBD2 (7 bases). Germline V gene lookup returns CDR1 LGHNA and CDR2 YSLEER. With 0 bases removed from V and 6 bases from J, the gap between germline ends came to 12 bases. The CDR3 covers 15 residues. The CDR3 DNA follows: TGCGCCAGCAGCCAAGATATCGGGGGGCGCAATGAGCAGTTCTTC. Protein: CASSQDIGGRNEQFF.

The chain links TRBV27 to TRBJ1-3; unclear D gene. This CDR3 region has 15 residues. Germline values: CDR1 MNHEY, CDR2 SMNVEV (reference sequence). The V end was cut by 3 bases, the J end by 0 bases, with 9 bases between. The CDR3 DNA reads as TGTGCCAGCAGTTTCTTGGAGACCTCTGGAAACACCATATATTTT. Amino acids: CASSFLETSGNTIYF.

The chain joins TRBV29-1 to TRBJ1-3; D unclear. The CDR3 runs to 12 residues. Per germline, CDR1 SQVTM and CDR2 ANQGSEA. Trimming took 7 bases from V and 4 from J, leaving 11 bases between them. CDR3 in DNA: TGCAGCGCAGTCGTCGGGGGAAACACCATATATTTT. This codes for CSAVVGGNTIYF.

The chain combines TRBV5-1 with TRBJ1-2; TRBD1 is a possible D gene (5 bases). Germline CDR1 SGHRS, CDR2 YFSETQ. The ends were cut back, 5 bases at V and 3 bases at J, with 17 bases in the middle. The CDR3 spans 15 residues. The CDR3 region is CASRPTPDSYYGYTF. In nucleotides, the CDR3 is TGCGCCAGCAGACCCACACCCGACAGCTACTATGGCTACACCTTC.

This CDR3 reads CASSLVGQGRLDTQYF. The CDR3 nucleotides read TGTGCCAGCAGCCTCGTGGGACAGGGGAGGCTGGATACGCAGTATTTT. The J gene is TRBJ2-3, the V gene TRBV5-4; 10 bases fit TRBD1. V gave up 4 bases and J gave up 6 bases; unmatched junction bases: 11. The CDR3 has 16 amino acids. The germline V gene encodes CDR1 SGHNT and CDR2 YYREEE (reference sequence).

The chain links TRBV29-1 to TRBJ1-1, with unresolved D. V dropped 4 bases and J dropped 1 base, with 16 bases sitting between them. Germline V CDR1 and CDR2: SQVTM, ANQGSEA. CDR3 length equals 15 residues. CDR3 coding DNA: TGCAGCGTTGCGAGCTCTGTAGCTTCGAACACTGAAGCTTTCTTT. Translating it yields CSVASSVASNTEAFF.

The chain carries TRBV9 and TRBJ2-7, with a tentative D call TRBD1 (5 bases). This CDR3 has 15 residues. The germline V gene encodes CDR1 SGDLS and CDR2 YYNGEE. Trimming cost V 2 bases and J 0 bases, with 12 bases left between them. The CDR3 here is CASSVGHLSSYEQYF. DNA for the CDR3: TGTGCCAGCAGCGTTGGACACCTTAGCTCCTACGAGCAGTACTTC.

The CDR3 sequence is CASSEAFFGGSGANVLTF. DNA for the CDR3: TGTGCCAGCAGTGAAGCCTTCTTCGGAGGCTCTGGGGCCAACGTCCTGACTTTC. The rearrangement uses TRBV6-1 and TRBJ2-6; a possible D gene is TRBD2 (5 bases). The germline V and J ends were trimmed by 0 bases and 0 bases, with 12 bases remaining between them. Germline V lookup: CDR1 MNHNS, CDR2 SASEGT. CDR3 size: 18 residues.

V gene TRBV28 combines with J gene TRBJ1-2; 8 bases fit TRBD1. The ends lost 6 bases at V and 5 bases at J; junction bases unmatched: 5. Germline V gives CDR1 MDHEN, CDR2 SYDVKM. There are 13 residues in the CDR3. CDR3: CASSPDRVYGYTF. The CDR3, as DNA: TGTGCCAGCAGCCCGGACAGGGTTTATGGCTACACCTTC.

This rearrangement joins TRBV9 to TRBJ2-7; TRBD1 aligns across 8 bases. Trimming at V came to 0 bases and at J to 2 bases, leaving 4 bases not matched to a gene. The CDR3 consists of 15 residues. From germline, CDR1 is SGDLS and CDR2 YYNGEE. CDR3 sequence: CASSVGAGGPYEQYF. The CDR3 DNA reads TGTGCCAGCAGCGTAGGGGCAGGGGGCCCCTACGAGCAGTACTTC.

This clone was seen more than once but under ten times. The genes are TRBV4-1 and TRBJ2-3; D may be TRBD2 (6 bases). Germline CDR1 reads MGHRA; CDR2 reads YSYEKL. CDR3 length: 17 amino acids. V gave up 3 bases and J gave up 5 bases, with 21 bases separating them. CDR3 loop: CASSQSPGSGYIDTQYF. CDR3 sequence (DNA): TGCGCCAGCAGCCAGAGCCCTGGTAGCGGATACATAGATACGCAGTATTTT.

The chain is built from TRBV5-4 and TRBJ2-5; TRBD2 matches 8 bases. V trimming: 2 bases; J trimming: 5 bases; junction bases outside the gene matches: 5. Per the germline V gene, CDR1 is SGHNT and CDR2 is YYREEE (reference sequence). The length of the CDR3 is 14 residues. DNA of the CDR3: TGTGCCAGCAGCTTTAGCGGGGCCAGCGAGACCCAGTACTTC. Protein: CASSFSGASETQYF.

This clone has just a few counts. The chain has TRBV5-4 and TRBJ2-1; 14 bases match TRBD2. J was trimmed by 6 bases and V by 4 bases; bases with no gene match: 9. The CDR3 runs to 17 residues. Germline CDR1 is SGHNT and CDR2 is YYREEE (reference sequence). In nucleotides, the CDR3 is TGTGCCAGCAGCAAGACTAGCGGGAGGGCCGTGGCCAATGAGCAGTTCTTC. Amino acids: CASSKTSGRAVANEQFF.